This entry is about one TCR beta chain. Its antigen is currently unknown. Germline CDR1 and CDR2: SGHRS and YFSETQ. V lost 3 bases, J lost 7 bases, and 11 bases lay in between. CDR3 length: 12 amino acids. This sample was taken from a study of PD-1 blockade in classical Hodgkin lymphoma. With no exception, relapse followed autologous stem cell transplantation in all patients, and brentuximab vedotin exposure varied. Findings of the study overall: Complete responders' diversity at baseline resembled that of newly diagnosed patients.

Clones were read by immunoSEQ multiplex PCR, and TCRdb kept only the in-frame ones, dropping some. The table shows 20,000 to 30,000 clones, with about 74% occurring only once. The sequenced sample was peripheral blood mononuclear cells (PBMCs), obtained before the second cycle of nivolumab. The origin of this receptor is a human donor with classical Hodgkin lymphoma. The chain couples TRBV5-1 to TRBJ2-7, with no clear D. This CDR3 is CASSSSLREQYF. The CDR3 DNA is TGCGCCAGCAGCTCTTCCCTAAGAGAGCAGTACTTC.